The text below deals with one TCR beta chain. Antigen specificity is unknown. This sample is part of a study of cytomegalovirus exposure and HLA in healthy donors. V was trimmed by 8 bases and J by 0 bases, leaving 8 bases between them. The germline gives CDR1 WSHSY, CDR2 SAAADI. This CDR3 spans 13 amino acids. The primer mix had 60 Vbeta and 13 Jbeta primers. The protocol was immunoSEQ multiplex PCR, while the TCRdb copy is restricted to in-frame clones and leaves out a portion. This table holds about 180,000 clones, 81% found once. General observations from the study: Association of a missense DCLRE1C variant with TCR beta V- and J-gene trimming was reported in a later analysis. When presence/absence was analysed, sequencing depth was taken to be roughly uniform across donors. TCR beta sequences reportedly predicted most subjects' HLA-A and HLA-B alleles accurately. There were a few CMV-associated chains whose specificity for CMV antigens was confirmed in vitro.

Input material: PBMCs. This receptor was taken from a woman in her twenties or thirties in good health and CMV-seronegative. The V gene is TRBV10-2, the J gene TRBJ2-4, with no clear D. The CDR3 reads CASLVVAKNIQYF. The CDR3, as DNA: TGCGCCAGCTTAGTCGTAGCCAAAAACATTCAGTACTTC.